This TCR beta chain was sequenced for a study of blood T cell repertoires in COVID-19. Using immunoSEQ multiplex PCR, the repertoire was profiled, and TCRdb retains in-frame clones only, with some absent. Among under 300,000 clones listed, 86% were seen once. This clone appeared many times. CDR1 and CDR2 from the germline V gene are SGHTA and FQGNSA. This CDR3 is 16 amino acids long. V trimming: 6 bases; J trimming: 4 bases; junction bases outside the gene matches: 14. The specimen was peripheral blood. The TCR originated in a woman in her seventies with COVID-19, enrolled during active disease. This chain uses TRBV7-2 with TRBJ1-2; 7 nucleotides match TRBD1. CDR3 in amino acids: CASSSGQPGQTYGYTF. The DNA for the CDR3 is TGTGCCAGCAGTTCGGGACAGCCGGGACAGACCTATGGCTACACCTTC. Looking up the rest from reference TRBV7-2 and TRBJ1-2 gives the full variable domain: GAGVSQSPSNKVTEKGKDVELRCDPISGHTALYWYRQSLGQGLEFLIYFQGNSAPDKSGLPSDRFSAERTGGSVSTLTIQRTQQEDSAVYLCASSSGQPGQTYGYTFGSGTRLTVV.